The rows below give T cell receptor beta chains drawn from one sample of a study of shared clonotypes between healthy human individuals. Here immunoSEQ multiplex PCR was the method, and the copy in TCRdb shows in-frame clones only, minus some. This table holds 2 million to 2.5 million clones, about 94% found once. The sample taken for sequencing was naive CD4+ T cells sorted from blood. The receptors here all came from a man aged 18 to 29 in good health. Each CDR3 is given with its conserved first and last residue. A D gene is named only where the DNA matches it firmly. Clone size is shown for a subset of rows, as once, few, many or a class of expanded clone.

CDR3aa: CASSRGEETQYF
CDR3nt: TGTGCCAGTTCCCGGGGGGAAGAGACCCAGTACTTC
abundance: NA
v_gene: TRBV6-5
d_gene: TRBD2
j_gene: TRBJ2-5

CDR3aa: CASGGASGITDTQYF
CDR3nt: TGTGCCAGCGGTGGGGCTAGCGGGATCACAGATACGCAGTATTTT
abundance: once
v_gene: TRBV27
d_gene: TRBD2
j_gene: TRBJ2-3

CDR3aa: CASSPPEQVSGSNTGELFF
CDR3nt: TGTGCCAGCTCACCCCCGGAACAGGTTAGCGGGTCGAACACCGGGGAGCTGTTTTTT
abundance: NA
v_gene: TRBV18
d_gene: TRBD2
j_gene: TRBJ2-2

CDR3aa: CASSGSGRASYNEQFF
CDR3nt: TGTGCCAGCAGCGGCAGCGGGAGGGCCTCCTACAATGAGCAGTTCTTC
abundance: NA
v_gene: TRBV7-9
d_gene: TRBD2
j_gene: TRBJ2-1

CDR3aa: CASSSIVGGGNYGYTF
CDR3nt: TGTGCCAGTAGTTCCATTGTCGGGGGAGGGAACTATGGCTACACCTTC
abundance: few
v_gene: TRBV19
d_gene: NA
j_gene: TRBJ1-2

CDR3aa: CASSPLAGGVAEQFF
CDR3nt: TGTGCCAGCTCACCCCTAGCGGGAGGGGTCGCTGAGCAGTTCTTC
abundance: once
v_gene: TRBV18
d_gene: TRBD2
j_gene: TRBJ2-1

CDR3aa: CASRPGAVYNSPLHF
CDR3nt: TGTGCCAGCAGGCCCGGGGCAGTTTATAATTCACCCCTCCACTTT
abundance: NA
v_gene: TRBV27
d_gene: NA
j_gene: TRBJ1-6

CDR3aa: CAISGLTQGGGFDEQFF
CDR3nt: TGTGCCATCAGTGGTCTAACACAGGGAGGTGGGTTCGATGAGCAGTTCTTC
abundance: NA
v_gene: TRBV10-3
d_gene: NA
j_gene: TRBJ2-1

CDR3aa: CASGGLAGSTDTQYF
CDR3nt: TGCGCCAGCGGAGGACTAGCGGGAAGCACAGATACGCAGTATTTT
abundance: NA
v_gene: TRBV4-1
d_gene: TRBD2
j_gene: TRBJ2-3

CDR3aa: CASSLELAGNTGELFF
CDR3nt: TGTGCCAGCAGCTTGGAACTAGCGGGAAACACCGGGGAGCTGTTTTTT
abundance: NA
v_gene: TRBV5-6
d_gene: TRBD2
j_gene: TRBJ2-2

CDR3aa: CASSLDGNRDEQYF
CDR3nt: TGTGCCAGCAGCTTAGATGGGAACCGCGACGAGCAGTACTTC
abundance: NA
v_gene: TRBV7-9
d_gene: NA
j_gene: TRBJ2-7

CDR3aa: CASSRQGEAFF
CDR3nt: TGTGCCAGCAGTCGACAGGGGGAAGCTTTCTTT
abundance: NA
v_gene: TRBV6-5
d_gene: TRBD1
j_gene: TRBJ1-1

CDR3aa: CASSDRVFSGNTIYF
CDR3nt: TGTGCCAGCAGTGATCGGGTCTTCTCTGGAAACACCATATATTTT
abundance: NA
v_gene: TRBV6-1
d_gene: NA
j_gene: TRBJ1-3

CDR3aa: CASSPHVGSGQGATEQYF
CDR3nt: TGTGCCAGCAGTCCCCACGTAGGTTCGGGACAGGGGGCGACCGAGCAGTACTTC
abundance: NA
v_gene: TRBV2
d_gene: TRBD1
j_gene: TRBJ2-7

CDR3aa: CASSYGGHEQYF
CDR3nt: TGTGCCAGCAGTTACGGGGGCCACGAGCAGTACTTC
abundance: NA
v_gene: TRBV6-5
d_gene: NA
j_gene: TRBJ2-7

CDR3aa: CASSIGGFGNTEAFF
CDR3nt: TGTGCCAGCAGTATTGGGGGGTTTGGGAACACTGAAGCTTTCTTT
abundance: NA
v_gene: TRBV25-1
d_gene: NA
j_gene: TRBJ1-1

CDR3aa: CASSIGVSAYEQYF
CDR3nt: TGTGCCAGTAGTATCGGTGTCTCTGCCTACGAGCAGTACTTC
abundance: NA
v_gene: TRBV19
d_gene: NA
j_gene: TRBJ2-7

CDR3aa: CASSAPGLAGVNEQFF
CDR3nt: TGTGCCAGCAGCGCCCCCGGACTAGCGGGAGTCAATGAGCAGTTCTTC
abundance: NA
v_gene: TRBV7-8
d_gene: TRBD2
j_gene: TRBJ2-1

CDR3aa: CASSLPLKGPFF
CDR3nt: TGTGCCAGCAGCTTACCCCTAAAGGGGCCGTTCTTC
abundance: NA
v_gene: TRBV7-2
d_gene: NA
j_gene: TRBJ2-1

CDR3aa: CASSGPGQGNSPLHF
CDR3nt: TGTGCCAGCAGTGGCCCGGGACAGGGAAATTCACCCCTCCACTTT
abundance: NA
v_gene: TRBV5-5
d_gene: TRBD1
j_gene: TRBJ1-6

CDR3aa: CASSLQRGVGTQYF
CDR3nt: TGTGCCAGCAGCCTCCAAAGAGGCGTCGGGACCCAGTACTTC
abundance: NA
v_gene: TRBV7-9
d_gene: NA
j_gene: TRBJ2-5

CDR3aa: CASSDQATSGNTIYF
CDR3nt: TGTGCCAGCAGTGACCAGGCAACCTCTGGAAACACCATATATTTT
abundance: NA
v_gene: TRBV6-1
d_gene: NA
j_gene: TRBJ1-3

CDR3aa: CSALRGEQFF
CDR3nt: TGCAGTGCTCTTCGGGGTGAGCAGTTCTTC
abundance: NA
v_gene: TRBV20-1
d_gene: NA
j_gene: TRBJ2-1

CDR3aa: CAWSPGGPGRTEAFF
CDR3nt: TGTGCCTGGAGCCCCGGGGGGCCCGGGAGAACTGAAGCTTTCTTT
abundance: NA
v_gene: TRBV30
d_gene: NA
j_gene: TRBJ1-1

CDR3aa: CASRLAGETQYF
CDR3nt: TGTGCCAGCAGACTAGCGGGGGAGACCCAGTACTTC
abundance: NA
v_gene: TRBV2
d_gene: TRBD2
j_gene: TRBJ2-5

CDR3aa: CASSLIQGSNQPQHF
CDR3nt: TGTGCCAGCAGTTTAATCCAGGGCAGCAATCAGCCCCAGCATTTT
abundance: NA
v_gene: TRBV27
d_gene: NA
j_gene: TRBJ1-5

CDR3aa: CASSFYYRGSTDTQYF
CDR3nt: TGTGCCAGCAGCTTCTATTACAGGGGTAGCACAGATACGCAGTATTTT
abundance: NA
v_gene: TRBV11-2
d_gene: TRBD1
j_gene: TRBJ2-3

CDR3aa: CASSYWMGEAFF
CDR3nt: TGTGCCAGCAGTTACTGGATGGGTGAAGCTTTCTTT
abundance: NA
v_gene: TRBV6-5
d_gene: NA
j_gene: TRBJ1-1

CDR3aa: CAWSASYEQYF
CDR3nt: TGTGCCTGGAGTGCCAGCTACGAGCAGTACTTC
abundance: NA
v_gene: TRBV30
d_gene: NA
j_gene: TRBJ2-7

CDR3aa: CASSQPSGIPRASTGTDTQYF
CDR3nt: TGTGCCAGCAGCCAACCTTCGGGGATACCCAGGGCCTCAACAGGCACAGATACGCAGTATTTT
abundance: NA
v_gene: TRBV4-2
d_gene: NA
j_gene: TRBJ2-3

CDR3aa: CASSVQGLNTEAFF
CDR3nt: TGTGCCAGCAGTGTACAGGGGCTGAACACTGAAGCTTTCTTT
abundance: NA
v_gene: TRBV28
d_gene: TRBD1
j_gene: TRBJ1-1

CDR3aa: CASSLASPGPYNEQFF
CDR3nt: TGTGCCAGCAGCTTAGCAAGTCCGGGGCCATACAATGAGCAGTTCTTC
abundance: NA
v_gene: TRBV7-2
d_gene: NA
j_gene: TRBJ2-1

CDR3aa: CASSSLDRRGNTIYF
CDR3nt: TGTGCCAGCAGTTCACTCGACAGGAGAGGAAACACCATATATTTT
abundance: NA
v_gene: TRBV27
d_gene: NA
j_gene: TRBJ1-3

CDR3aa: CASSQVPGEAFF
CDR3nt: TGTGCCAGCAGCCAAGTCCCAGGTGAAGCTTTCTTT
abundance: NA
v_gene: TRBV14
d_gene: NA
j_gene: TRBJ1-1

CDR3aa: CASSFYGGGNEQFF
CDR3nt: TGTGCCAGCAGCTTCTATGGGGGAGGCAATGAGCAGTTCTTC
abundance: NA
v_gene: TRBV5-6
d_gene: NA
j_gene: TRBJ2-1

CDR3aa: CASSYGEDYSYEQYF
CDR3nt: TGCGCCAGCAGCTACGGAGAAGACTACTCCTACGAGCAGTACTTC
abundance: NA
v_gene: TRBV4-1
d_gene: NA
j_gene: TRBJ2-7

CDR3aa: CASHGQGDQPQHF
CDR3nt: TGTGCCAGCCATGGACAGGGAGATCAGCCCCAGCATTTT
abundance: once
v_gene: TRBV6-6
d_gene: TRBD1
j_gene: TRBJ1-5

CDR3aa: CASSPFSGAYEQYF
CDR3nt: TGTGCCAGCAGCCCCTTTTCGGGGGCCTACGAGCAGTACTTC
abundance: NA
v_gene: TRBV7-9
d_gene: NA
j_gene: TRBJ2-7

CDR3aa: CAISNTENTEAFF
CDR3nt: TGTGCCATCAGCAACACAGAGAACACTGAAGCTTTCTTT
abundance: once
v_gene: TRBV10-3
d_gene: NA
j_gene: TRBJ1-1

CDR3aa: CASTERDRGTIYF
CDR3nt: TGTGCCAGCACCGAACGGGACAGAGGCACCATATATTTT
abundance: NA
v_gene: TRBV13
d_gene: TRBD1
j_gene: TRBJ1-3

CDR3aa: CASSLGLVTGANVLTF
CDR3nt: TGTGCCAGCAGTTTAGGTCTCGTAACTGGGGCCAACGTCCTGACTTTC
abundance: NA
v_gene: TRBV27
d_gene: NA
j_gene: TRBJ2-6

CDR3aa: CASSVGTGGYGYTF
CDR3nt: TGTGCCAGCAGCGTTGGGACAGGGGGCTATGGCTACACCTTC
abundance: NA
v_gene: TRBV9
d_gene: TRBD1
j_gene: TRBJ1-2

CDR3aa: CASSSRAGELFF
CDR3nt: TGTGCCAGCAGCTCAAGGGCCGGGGAGCTGTTTTTT
abundance: once
v_gene: TRBV7-2
d_gene: NA
j_gene: TRBJ2-2

CDR3aa: CASSRTNTGELFF
CDR3nt: TGCGCCAGCAGCCGAACTAACACCGGGGAGCTGTTTTTT
abundance: NA
v_gene: TRBV4-1
d_gene: NA
j_gene: TRBJ2-2

CDR3aa: CASSWTEGRETQYF
CDR3nt: TGTGCCAGCAGCTGGACAGAGGGACGGGAGACCCAGTACTTC
abundance: NA
v_gene: TRBV5-6
d_gene: NA
j_gene: TRBJ2-5

CDR3aa: CASSRGIQFF
CDR3nt: TGTGCCAGCAGCCGGGGGATCCAGTTCTTC
abundance: NA
v_gene: TRBV11-2
d_gene: NA
j_gene: TRBJ2-1

CDR3aa: CAWSSGGRESPLHF
CDR3nt: TGTGCCTGGTCTTCAGGGGGCCGGGAATCACCCCTCCACTTT
abundance: NA
v_gene: TRBV30
d_gene: TRBD1
j_gene: TRBJ1-6

CDR3aa: CASSRQGTNEKLFF
CDR3nt: TGCGCCAGCAGCAGACAGGGTACTAATGAAAAACTGTTTTTT
abundance: NA
v_gene: TRBV10-2
d_gene: TRBD1
j_gene: TRBJ1-4

CDR3aa: CSAGPGQQAFF
CDR3nt: TGCAGTGCCGGCCCGGGACAGCAAGCTTTCTTT
abundance: once
v_gene: TRBV20-1
d_gene: TRBD1
j_gene: TRBJ1-1

CDR3aa: CASSLYRVLNTGELFF
CDR3nt: TGTGCCAGCAGCTTGTACAGGGTTCTGAACACCGGGGAGCTGTTTTTT
abundance: NA
v_gene: TRBV5-4
d_gene: NA
j_gene: TRBJ2-2

CDR3aa: CASSEDRAYGYTF
CDR3nt: TGTGCCAGCAGTGAGGACAGGGCCTATGGCTACACCTTC
abundance: NA
v_gene: TRBV25-1
d_gene: TRBD1
j_gene: TRBJ1-2

CDR3aa: CASSLEVGINTGELFF
CDR3nt: TGTGCCAGCAGCTTAGAAGTGGGAATCAACACCGGGGAGCTGTTTTTT
abundance: NA
v_gene: TRBV11-2
d_gene: NA
j_gene: TRBJ2-2

CDR3aa: CASSYSDRGSYGYTF
CDR3nt: TGTGCCAGCAGTTACTCCGACAGGGGCTCTTATGGCTACACCTTC
abundance: once
v_gene: TRBV6-5
d_gene: TRBD1
j_gene: TRBJ1-2

CDR3aa: CASKGVISGISPDTQYF
CDR3nt: TGTGCCAGCAAGGGGGTAATCTCCGGGATTTCCCCAGATACGCAGTATTTT
abundance: NA
v_gene: TRBV27
d_gene: NA
j_gene: TRBJ2-3

CDR3aa: CAIAQTDTQYF
CDR3nt: TGTGCCATCGCCCAGACAGATACGCAGTATTTT
abundance: NA
v_gene: TRBV10-3
d_gene: NA
j_gene: TRBJ2-3

CDR3aa: CAWREGNSPLHF
CDR3nt: TGTGCCTGGAGAGAGGGAAATTCACCCCTCCACTTT
abundance: few
v_gene: TRBV30
d_gene: NA
j_gene: TRBJ1-6

CDR3aa: CAISEPLGGYEQFF
CDR3nt: TGTGCCATCAGTGAGCCTTTGGGCGGTTATGAGCAGTTCTTC
abundance: NA
v_gene: TRBV10-3
d_gene: NA
j_gene: TRBJ2-1

CDR3aa: CASCRLGNSGNTIYF
CDR3nt: TGTGCCAGCTGTCGCCTGGGGAACTCTGGAAACACCATATATTTT
abundance: NA
v_gene: TRBV6-1
d_gene: NA
j_gene: TRBJ1-3

CDR3aa: CASSDGQGVYEQYF
CDR3nt: TGCGCCAGCAGTGACGGACAGGGGGTCTACGAGCAGTACTTC
abundance: NA
v_gene: TRBV10-2
d_gene: TRBD1
j_gene: TRBJ2-7

CDR3aa: CASAMDRDNAYEQYF
CDR3nt: TGTGCCAGCGCAATGGATCGGGACAACGCCTACGAGCAGTACTTC
abundance: NA
v_gene: TRBV7-9
d_gene: NA
j_gene: TRBJ2-7